This T cell receptor beta chain was identified in a study of blood T cell repertoires in COVID-19. Repertoires were generated with immunoSEQ multiplex PCR, while TCRdb's copy carries only in-frame clones and drops some. Of about 330,000 clones in the sample, about 87% were seen once. There are 14 residues in the CDR3. The V end lost 5 bases, the J end lost 1 base, and 9 bases lay between the germline ends. Germline-derived CDR1 and CDR2 are LGHDT and YNNKEL (reference sequence). The chain employs TRBV3-1 (or the pseudogene TRBV3-2) and TRBJ1-5; the D gene is possibly TRBD1 (6 bases). The source of this sequence is a woman younger than 45 who had recovered from COVID-19. Input material: PBMCs or T cells enriched from blood (not recorded which). The CDR3 here is CASSAGQSNQPQHF. The CDR3 coding sequence is TGTGCCAGCAGCGCCGGACAGAGCAATCAGCCCCAGCATTTT.